Below are 26 T cell receptor beta chains sequenced from a single sample in a study of PD-1 blockade in classical Hodgkin lymphoma. Each patient's relapse followed autologous stem cell transplantation, and brentuximab vedotin exposure varied. Clones were sequenced by immunoSEQ multiplex PCR, and TCRdb holds only the in-frame ones, with some missing. The repertoire holds about 90,000 clones, around 90% seen once, with approximately 2.4% in the top ten. The sequencing used peripheral blood mononuclear cells (PBMCs), collected before the second cycle of nivolumab. The receptor set was obtained from a human donor with classical Hodgkin lymphoma.

The chain uses TRBV28 and TRBJ2-1; tentative D call: TRBD2 (5 bases). V gave up 6 bases and J gave up 7 bases, with 7 bases separating them. The CDR3 consists of 11 residues. CDR1 and CDR2 from the germline V gene are MDHEN and SYDVKM. CDR3 DNA: TGTGCCAGCAGGGACTGGAATGAGCAGTTCTTC. Translating gives CASRDWNEQFF.

The rearrangement uses TRBV7-3 and TRBJ2-3; the match to TRBD2 covers 8 bases. Trimming took 0 bases from V and 0 from J; bases not matched to a gene: 8. The CDR3 loop spans 18 amino acids. Per germline, CDR1 SGHTA and CDR2 FQGTGA. CDR3 DNA: TGTGCCAGCAGCTTAACCGCCCAGCGGGGGCCTAGCACAGATACGCAGTATTTT. Translating gives CASSLTAQRGPSTDTQYF. The full variable domain, rest sourced from reference TRBV7-3 and TRBJ2-3, is GAGVSQTPSNKVTEKGKYVELRCDPISGHTALYWYRQSLGQGPEFLIYFQGTGAADDSGLPNDRFFAVRPEGSVSTLKIQRTERGDSAVYLCASSLTAQRGPSTDTQYFGPGTRLTVL.

V and J are TRBV5-8 and TRBJ1-2, with D tentatively TRBD1 (6 bases). V was shortened by 4 bases and J by 2 bases, with 15 bases between the two germline ends. This CDR3 has 15 amino acids. Germline V gene lookup returns CDR1 SGHTS and CDR2 YDEGEE. CDR3 sequence (DNA): TGTGCCAGCAGCGCCTACGGGGACATCAACTATGGCTACACCTTC. Protein: CASSAYGDINYGYTF.

The J gene is TRBJ2-1, the V gene TRBV5-5, with D unclear. The germline V gene encodes CDR1 SGHKS and CDR2 YYEKEE (reference sequence). There are 16 residues in the CDR3. Between the trimmed V and J ends, which lost 2 bases and 2 bases, there was a span of 14 bases. The CDR3 here is CASSLARIGTYNEQFF. In nucleotides, the CDR3 is TGTGCCAGCAGCTTAGCTAGAATTGGTACCTACAATGAGCAGTTCTTC.

The V gene is TRBV5-1, the J gene TRBJ2-2; D is ambiguous. Germline CDR1 SGHRS, CDR2 YFSETQ. The CDR3 is made up of 15 amino acids. Trimming left V 3 bases short and J 0 bases short, with 9 bases between. In DNA form, the CDR3 reads TGCGCCAGCAGCTCGACGGCGCCGAACACCGGGGAGCTGTTTTTT. The encoded protein is CASSSTAPNTGELFF. The whole variable domain, remainder taken from reference TRBV5-1 and TRBJ2-2, is KAGVTQTPRYLIKTRGQQVTLSCSPISGHRSVSWYQQTPGQGLQFLFEYFSETQRNKGNFPGRFSGRQFSNSRSEMNVSTLELGDSALYLCASSSTAPNTGELFFGEGSRLTVL.

This chain links TRBV18 with TRBJ1-5, with D perhaps TRBD1 (5 bases). Trimming stripped 2 bases from V and 7 bases from J, with 12 bases between. Germline loops: CDR1 KGHSH, CDR2 LQKENI. There are 14 residues in the CDR3. The CDR3 DNA reads as TGTGCCAGCTCACCAAGTGGGGACTACCAGCCCCAGCATTTT. It specifies CASSPSGDYQPQHF.

This clone was recorded only once. V usage is TRBV7-9 and J usage is TRBJ2-5; 9 bases match TRBD1. CDR1 is SEHNR and CDR2 is FQNEAQ in the germline V gene (reference sequence). The CDR3 loop spans 16 amino acids. V gave up 5 bases and J gave up 2 bases; unmatched junction bases: 9. The CDR3 DNA follows: TGTGCCAGCAGCATAGACAGGGGGACACGTCAAGAGACCCAGTACTTC. Its protein product is CASSIDRGTRQETQYF.

The chain joins TRBV19 to TRBJ2-5; the D call may be TRBD1 or TRBD2 (7 bases each). The CDR3 runs to 12 residues. V lost 10 bases and J 4 bases, leaving 13 bases between the germline ends. Germline assignment: CDR1 LNHDA and CDR2 SQIVND (reference sequence). The CDR3 sequence: CAIGRGPETQYF. The CDR3 bases are TGTGCCATAGGGAGGGGGCCAGAGACCCAGTACTTC.

The chain recombines TRBV27 with TRBJ1-2; the D gene is possibly TRBD1 (5 bases). Germline values: CDR1 MNHEY, CDR2 SMNVEV (reference sequence). There are 13 residues in the CDR3. The V and J ends lost 0 bases and 8 bases respectively, with 10 bases between them. The CDR3 reads CASSLSSRGGYTF. CDR3 in DNA: TGTGCCAGCAGTTTATCGTCGAGGGGCGGCTACACCTTC.

The chain couples TRBV5-1 to TRBJ2-1, with TRBD2 matching 9 bases. After removal of 1 base from V and 2 bases from J, the junction contained 7 bases not matched to a gene. The CDR3 covers 17 residues. Germline V gives CDR1 SGHRS, CDR2 YFSETQ. The CDR3 bases are TGCGCCAGCAGCTTGCTTAGCGGGAGTGCAACCTACAATGAGCAGTTCTTC. Protein product: CASSLLSGSATYNEQFF.

This clone was recorded only once. This rearrangement joins TRBV10-3 to TRBJ2-7; TRBD2 might be the D (6 bases). Germline V gene sequence: CDR1 ENHRY, CDR2 SYGVKD. The V end was cut by 3 bases, the J end by 2 bases, with 11 bases between. This CDR3 has 14 residues. CDR3 in DNA: TGTGCCATCAGTGACAGCACGGGAGCCTACGAGCAGTACTTC. As protein: CAISDSTGAYEQYF.

This CDR3 reads CASSQDPPGQNYGYTF. CDR3 in DNA: TGCGCCAGCAGCCAGGATCCTCCGGGGCAAAACTATGGCTACACCTTC. This chain joins TRBV5-1 and TRBJ1-2; tentatively, D is TRBD1 (5 bases). Trimming took off 4 bases at V and 2 bases at J, with 18 bases between the two ends. The CDR3 is 16 amino acids. The V gene's germline CDR1 is SGHRS and CDR2 YFSETQ.

This clone appeared once. This rearrangement joins TRBV2 to TRBJ1-4; D gene uncertain. CDR3 length: 14 amino acids. The ends were cut back, 7 bases at V and 0 bases at J, with 9 bases in the middle. Germline values: CDR1 SNHLY, CDR2 FYNNEI. CDR3 nucleotide sequence: TGTGCCAGCACCCGCCGTGCAACTAATGAAAAACTGTTTTTT. Encoded protein: CASTRRATNEKLFF.

V and J are TRBV7-2 and TRBJ2-5, with no clear D. CDR3 length equals 13 residues. V lost 5 bases to trimming and J lost 3 bases, with 10 bases between them. In germline, CDR1 is SGHTA, CDR2 FQGNSA. CDR3 coding DNA: TGTGCCAGCAGCCGCCGGACGGAAGAGACCCAGTACTTC. Its protein is CASSRRTEETQYF.

The DNA of the CDR3 is TGTGCCATTACGACCGCTTCAGGAACCCATAGCAATCAGCCCCAGCATTTT. Protein: CAITTASGTHSNQPQHF. The chain is built from TRBV19 and TRBJ1-5; D not certain. This CDR3 comprises 17 residues. The V and J ends lost 10 bases and 0 bases respectively, with 22 bases between them. The germline V gene has CDR1 LNHDA and CDR2 SQIVND (reference sequence).

The gene calls are TRBV18 and TRBJ1-1, with TRBD1 as a possible D gene (6 bases). There are 15 residues in the CDR3. V lost 6 bases, J lost 6 bases, and 20 bases lay in between. Germline values: CDR1 KGHSH, CDR2 LQKENI. This CDR3 reads CASSSNPGAPAEAFF. The CDR3 DNA sequence: TGTGCCAGCTCTTCTAATCCGGGGGCTCCGGCTGAAGCTTTCTTT. Full variable domain (outside the CDR3, taken from reference TRBV18 and TRBJ1-1): NAGVMQNPRHLVRRRGQEARLRCSPMKGHSHVYWYRQLPEEGLKFMVYLQKENIIDESGMPKERFSAEFPKEGPSILRIQQVVRGDSAAYFCASSSNPGAPAEAFFGQGTRLTVV.

The V call is TRBV27, the J call TRBJ2-3; no clear D. The V and J ends lost 2 bases and 0 bases respectively, with 12 bases between them. Germline CDR1 is MNHEY and CDR2 is SMNVEV (reference sequence). There are 16 residues in the CDR3. CDR3 loop: CASSLVRAASTDTQYF. The DNA for the CDR3 is TGTGCCAGCAGTTTAGTAAGGGCCGCTAGCACAGATACGCAGTATTTT.

Only one count was recorded for this clone. V usage is TRBV12-5 and J usage is TRBJ1-2; TRBD1 aligns across 7 bases. There are 11 residues in the CDR3. Germline values: CDR1 LGHNT, CDR2 FRNRAP. After removal of 6 bases from V and 8 bases from J, the junction contained 3 bases not matched to a gene. CDR3: CASGTGIGYTF. For the CDR3, the DNA is TGTGCTAGTGGGACAGGGATAGGCTACACCTTC.

This clone appeared a single time. This chain joins TRBV18 and TRBJ2-7; D may be TRBD1 (6 bases). The CDR3 has 15 amino acids. Trimming took 4 bases from V and 5 from J, leaving 18 bases between them. Looked up from germline, CDR1 is KGHSH and CDR2 is LQKENI. Written as DNA, the CDR3 is TGTGCCAGCTCACTCAAAGGGACATCTGGCAACGAGCAGTACTTC. Its translation: CASSLKGTSGNEQYF.

The J gene is TRBJ2-1, the V gene TRBV20-1, with D unclear. V was shortened by 5 bases and J by 5 bases, with 7 bases between the two germline ends. This CDR3 is 11 amino acids long. The germline V gene has CDR1 DFQATT and CDR2 SNEGSKA (reference sequence). CDR3 protein: CSAFQNNEQFF. The CDR3 DNA follows: TGCAGTGCTTTTCAGAACAATGAGCAGTTCTTC.

This clone was counted once. The rearrangement links TRBV30 to TRBJ1-2, with a possible D match to TRBD1 (6 bases). Germline V lookup: CDR1 GTSNPN, CDR2 SVGIG (reference sequence). V was pared by 1 base and J by 7 bases, with 10 bases between. The CDR3 is 12 residues long. CDR3 DNA sequence: TGTGCCTGGAGTGCCACAGGGTCTGGCTACACCTTC. Translating gives CAWSATGSGYTF.

CDR3 protein: CASSRGGHNSPLHF. In DNA, the CDR3 is TGTGCCAGCTCACGGGGGGGGCACAATTCACCCCTCCACTTT. This sequence joins TRBV18 and TRBJ1-6, with a tentative D call TRBD1 (6 bases). This CDR3 has 14 residues. The germline V gene has CDR1 KGHSH and CDR2 LQKENI. V was pared by 4 bases and J by 7 bases, with 11 bases between. Looking up the rest from reference TRBV18 and TRBJ1-6 gives the full variable domain: NAGVMQNPRHLVRRRGQEARLRCSPMKGHSHVYWYRQLPEEGLKFMVYLQKENIIDESGMPKERFSAEFPKEGPSILRIQQVVRGDSAAYFCASSRGGHNSPLHFGNGTRLTVT.

The chain uses TRBV6-5 and TRBJ1-1; 7 bases match TRBD1. Trimming at V came to 2 bases and at J to 10 bases, leaving 13 bases not matched to a gene. The CDR3 totals 15 residues. Germline V lookup: CDR1 MNHEY, CDR2 SVGAGI. The CDR3: CASSYRRDSRNIAFF. The CDR3 DNA sequence: TGTGCCAGCAGTTACCGACGGGACAGCCGTAACATAGCTTTCTTT.

V usage is TRBV27 and J usage is TRBJ2-5; D gene ambiguous. Germline V gene data show CDR1 as MNHEY and CDR2 as SMNVEV (reference sequence). The CDR3 consists of 15 residues. The V gene lost 4 bases and the J gene lost 2 bases, with 14 bases spanning the gap. The CDR3 DNA reads as TGTGCCAGCAGTTCCCGACGGTCCGGGCAAGAGACCCAGTACTTC. Protein: CASSSRRSGQETQYF.

V is TRBV29-1 and J is TRBJ2-7, with TRBD2 matching 7 bases. V lost 2 bases, J lost 5 bases, and 6 bases stayed unmatched. Germline V lookup: CDR1 SQVTM, CDR2 ANQGSEA. The CDR3 totals 13 residues. The CDR3 region has the DNA TGCAGCGTTGAAAGGCTAGCGGCAAACGAGCAGTACTTC. It specifies CSVERLAANEQYF.

This chain connects TRBV5-4 to TRBJ1-3; D ambiguous. The germline V gene encodes CDR1 SGHNT and CDR2 YYREEE (reference sequence). Trimming pared 5 bases from V and 2 bases from J, leaving 17 bases between. The CDR3 spans 16 residues. CDR3 DNA sequence: TGTGCCAGCAGTGGGCCGGGCCCCCGGACTGGAAACACCATATATTTT. This sequence encodes CASSGPGPRTGNTIYF.